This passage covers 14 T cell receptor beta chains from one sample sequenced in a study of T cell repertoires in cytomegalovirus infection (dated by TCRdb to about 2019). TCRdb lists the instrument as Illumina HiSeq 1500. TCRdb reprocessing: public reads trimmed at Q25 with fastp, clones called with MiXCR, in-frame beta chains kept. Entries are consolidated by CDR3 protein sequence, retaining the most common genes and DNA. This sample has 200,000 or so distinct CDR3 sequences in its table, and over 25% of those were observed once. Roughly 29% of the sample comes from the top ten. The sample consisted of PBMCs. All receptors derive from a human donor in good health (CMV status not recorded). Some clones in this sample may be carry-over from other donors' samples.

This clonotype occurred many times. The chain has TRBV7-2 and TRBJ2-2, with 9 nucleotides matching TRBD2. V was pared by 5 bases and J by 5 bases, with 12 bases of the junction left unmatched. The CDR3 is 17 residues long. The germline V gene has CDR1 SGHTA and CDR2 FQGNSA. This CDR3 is CASSARTLAGKTGELFF. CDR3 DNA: TGTGCCAGCAGCGCGCGAACCCTAGCGGGGAAAACCGGGGAGCTGTTTTTT.

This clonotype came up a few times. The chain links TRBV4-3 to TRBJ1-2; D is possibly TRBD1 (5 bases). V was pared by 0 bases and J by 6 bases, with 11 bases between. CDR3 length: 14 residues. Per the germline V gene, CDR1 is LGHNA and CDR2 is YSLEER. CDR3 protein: CASSQDIGANGYTF. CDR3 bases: TGCGCCAGCAGCCAAGATATAGGGGCGAATGGCTACACCTTC.

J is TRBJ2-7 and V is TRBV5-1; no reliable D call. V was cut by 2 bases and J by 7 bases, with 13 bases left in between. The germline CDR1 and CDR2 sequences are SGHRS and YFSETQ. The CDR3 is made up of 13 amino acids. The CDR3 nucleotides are TGCGCCAGCAGCTTTAAGGTGGGCGATGAGCAGTACTTC. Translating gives CASSFKVGDEQYF.

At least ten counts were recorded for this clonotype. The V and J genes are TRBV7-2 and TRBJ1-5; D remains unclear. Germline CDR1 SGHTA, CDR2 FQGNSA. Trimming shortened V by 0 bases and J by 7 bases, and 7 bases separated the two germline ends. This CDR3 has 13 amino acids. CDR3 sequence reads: CASSLAREQPQHF. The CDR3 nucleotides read TGTGCCAGCAGCTTAGCGCGAGAACAGCCCCAGCATTTT.

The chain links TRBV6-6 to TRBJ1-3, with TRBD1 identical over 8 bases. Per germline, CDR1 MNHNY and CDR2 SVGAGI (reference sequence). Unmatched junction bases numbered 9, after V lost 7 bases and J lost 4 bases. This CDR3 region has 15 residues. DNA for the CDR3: TGTGCCAGCACCATGACAGGGGAAAGCGGAAACACCATATATTTT. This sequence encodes CASTMTGESGNTIYF.

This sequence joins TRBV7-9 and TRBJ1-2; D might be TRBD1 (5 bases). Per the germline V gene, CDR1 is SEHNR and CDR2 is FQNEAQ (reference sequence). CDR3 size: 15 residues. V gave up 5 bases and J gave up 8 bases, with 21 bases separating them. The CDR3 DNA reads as TGTGCCAGCAGCGGCAAATCAGCAGGGATAGAAGGCTACACCTTC. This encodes CASSGKSAGIEGYTF.

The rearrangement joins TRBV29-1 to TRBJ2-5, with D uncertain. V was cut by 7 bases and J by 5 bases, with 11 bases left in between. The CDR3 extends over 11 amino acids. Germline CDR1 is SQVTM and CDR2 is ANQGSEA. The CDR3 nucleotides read TGCAGCGGTCGAACGGGCGAGACCCAGTACTTC. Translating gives CSGRTGETQYF.

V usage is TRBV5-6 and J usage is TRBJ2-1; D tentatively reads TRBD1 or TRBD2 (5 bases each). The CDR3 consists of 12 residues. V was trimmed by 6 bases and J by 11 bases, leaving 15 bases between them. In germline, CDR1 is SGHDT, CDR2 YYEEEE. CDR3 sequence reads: CASTLGESKQFF. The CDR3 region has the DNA TGTGCCAGCACCCTGGGGGAATCTAAGCAGTTCTTC. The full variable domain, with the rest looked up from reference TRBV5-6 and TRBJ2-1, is DAGVTQSPTHLIKTRGQQVTLRCSPKSGHDTVSWYQQALGQGPQFIFQYYEEEERQRGNFPDRFSGHQFPNYSSELNVNALLLGDSALYLCASTLGESKQFFGPGTRLTVL.

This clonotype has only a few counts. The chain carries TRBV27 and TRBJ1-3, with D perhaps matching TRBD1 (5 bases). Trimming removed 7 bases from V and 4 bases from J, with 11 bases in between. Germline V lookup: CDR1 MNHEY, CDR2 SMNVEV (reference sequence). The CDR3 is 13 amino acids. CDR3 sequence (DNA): TGTGCCAGCACCACAGGAATGGGAAACACCATATATTTT. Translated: CASTTGMGNTIYF.

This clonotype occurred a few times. The DNA for the CDR3 is TGTGCCACCCGCCCCGGGACTAGCGGCCAAGAGACCCAGTACTTC. This encodes CATRPGTSGQETQYF. The genes are TRBV2 and TRBJ2-5; 11 positions match TRBD2. Germline trimming cut 10 bases from V and 1 base from J; bases unmatched to any gene: 8. Looked up from germline, CDR1 is SNHLY and CDR2 is FYNNEI. The CDR3 consists of 15 residues.

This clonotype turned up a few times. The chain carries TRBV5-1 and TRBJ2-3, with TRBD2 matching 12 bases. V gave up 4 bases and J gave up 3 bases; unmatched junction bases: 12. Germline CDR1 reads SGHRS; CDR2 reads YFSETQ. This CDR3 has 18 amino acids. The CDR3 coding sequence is TGCGCCAGCAGCGCCTCTAGCGGGGGGGCGAGTCGGACAGATACGCAGTATTTT. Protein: CASSASSGGASRTDTQYF.

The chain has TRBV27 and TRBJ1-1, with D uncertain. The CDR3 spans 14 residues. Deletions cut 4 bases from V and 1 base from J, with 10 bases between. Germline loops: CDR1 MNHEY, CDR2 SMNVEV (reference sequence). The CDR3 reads CASSSYLRNTEAFF. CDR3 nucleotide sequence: TGTGCCAGCAGTTCTTATCTCAGGAACACTGAAGCTTTCTTT.

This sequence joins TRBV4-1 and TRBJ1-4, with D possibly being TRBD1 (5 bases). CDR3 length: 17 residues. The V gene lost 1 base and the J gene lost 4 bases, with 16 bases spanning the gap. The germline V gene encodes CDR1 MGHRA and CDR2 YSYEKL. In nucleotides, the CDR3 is TGCGCCAGCAGCCAAGTCCGGTTGACGGGGGTTAATGAAAAACTGTTTTTT. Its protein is CASSQVRLTGVNEKLFF.

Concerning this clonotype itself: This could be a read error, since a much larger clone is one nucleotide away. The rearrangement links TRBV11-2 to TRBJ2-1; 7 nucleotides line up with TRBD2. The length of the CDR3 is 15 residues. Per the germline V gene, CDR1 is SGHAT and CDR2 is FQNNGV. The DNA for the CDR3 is TGTGCCAGCAGCCCTGAGACTAGCAGGTACAATGCGCAGTTCTTC. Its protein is CASSPETSRYNAQFF.